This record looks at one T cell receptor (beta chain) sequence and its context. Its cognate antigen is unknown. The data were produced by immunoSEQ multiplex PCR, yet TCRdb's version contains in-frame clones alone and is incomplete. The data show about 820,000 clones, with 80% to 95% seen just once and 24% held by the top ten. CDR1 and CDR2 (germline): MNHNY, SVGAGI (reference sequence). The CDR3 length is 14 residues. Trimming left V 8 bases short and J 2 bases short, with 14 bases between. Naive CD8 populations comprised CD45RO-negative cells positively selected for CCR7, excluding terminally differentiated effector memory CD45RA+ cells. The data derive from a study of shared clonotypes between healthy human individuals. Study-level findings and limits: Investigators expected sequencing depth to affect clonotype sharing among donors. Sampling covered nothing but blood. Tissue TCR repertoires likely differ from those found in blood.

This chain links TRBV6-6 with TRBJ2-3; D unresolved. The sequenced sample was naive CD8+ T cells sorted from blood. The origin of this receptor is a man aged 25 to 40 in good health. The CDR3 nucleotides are TGTGCCAGCTGGGGTGCAGCGAACACAGATACGCAGTATTTT. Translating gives CASWGAANTDTQYF.